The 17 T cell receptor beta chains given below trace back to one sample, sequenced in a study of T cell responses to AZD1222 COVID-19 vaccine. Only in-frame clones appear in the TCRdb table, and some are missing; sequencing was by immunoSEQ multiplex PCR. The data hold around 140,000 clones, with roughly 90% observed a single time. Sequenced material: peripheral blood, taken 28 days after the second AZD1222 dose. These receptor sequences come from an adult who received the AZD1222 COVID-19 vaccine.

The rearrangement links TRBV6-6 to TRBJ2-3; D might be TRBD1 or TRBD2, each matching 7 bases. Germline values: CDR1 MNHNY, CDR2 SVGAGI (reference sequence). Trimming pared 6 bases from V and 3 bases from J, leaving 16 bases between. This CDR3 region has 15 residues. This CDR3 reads CASSPGGGTTDTQYF. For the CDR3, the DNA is TGTGCCAGCAGCCCAGGGGGGGGCACGACAGATACGCAGTATTTT.

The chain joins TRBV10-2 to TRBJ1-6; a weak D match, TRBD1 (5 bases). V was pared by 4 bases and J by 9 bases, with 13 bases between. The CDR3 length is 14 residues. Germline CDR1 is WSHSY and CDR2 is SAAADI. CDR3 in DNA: TGCGCCAGCAGTGTTGGGGACGGAGGTTCACCCCTCCACTTT. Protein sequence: CASSVGDGGSPLHF.

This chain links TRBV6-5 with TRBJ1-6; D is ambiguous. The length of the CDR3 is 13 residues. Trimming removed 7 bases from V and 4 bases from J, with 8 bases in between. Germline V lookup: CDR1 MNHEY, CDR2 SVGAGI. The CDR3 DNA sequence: TGTGCCAGCACTGCTAGTTATAATTCACCCCTCCACTTT. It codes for CASTASYNSPLHF.

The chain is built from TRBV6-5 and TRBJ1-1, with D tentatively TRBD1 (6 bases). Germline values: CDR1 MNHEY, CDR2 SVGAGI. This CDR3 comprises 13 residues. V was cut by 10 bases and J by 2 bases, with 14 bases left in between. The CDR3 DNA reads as TGTGCCACCCGAGGAGGGGGTAACACTGAAGCTTTCTTT. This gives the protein CATRGGGNTEAFF.

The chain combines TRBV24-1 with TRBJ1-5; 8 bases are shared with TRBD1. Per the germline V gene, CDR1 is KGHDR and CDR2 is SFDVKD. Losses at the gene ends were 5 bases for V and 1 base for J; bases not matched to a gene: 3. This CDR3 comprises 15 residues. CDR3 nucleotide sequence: TGTGCCACCAGTGGTACAGGGGGAAGCAATCAGCCCCAGCATTTT. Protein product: CATSGTGGSNQPQHF.

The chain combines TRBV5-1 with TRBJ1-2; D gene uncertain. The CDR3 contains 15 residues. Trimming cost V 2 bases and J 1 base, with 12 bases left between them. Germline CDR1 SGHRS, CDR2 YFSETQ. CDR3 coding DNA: TGCGCCAGCAGCTTCGACGGCAGGAATAACTATGGCTACACCTTC. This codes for CASSFDGRNNYGYTF.

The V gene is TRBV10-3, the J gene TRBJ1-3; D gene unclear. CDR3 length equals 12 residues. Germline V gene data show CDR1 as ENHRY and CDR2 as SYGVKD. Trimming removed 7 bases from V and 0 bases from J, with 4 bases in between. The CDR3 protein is CAITSSGNTIYF. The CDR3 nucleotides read TGTGCCATCACCTCCTCTGGAAACACCATATATTTT.

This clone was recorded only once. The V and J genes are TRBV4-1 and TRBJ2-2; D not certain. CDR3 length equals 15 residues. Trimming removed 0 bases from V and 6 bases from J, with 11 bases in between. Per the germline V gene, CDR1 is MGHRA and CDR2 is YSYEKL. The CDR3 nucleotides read TGCGCCAGCAGCCAAGATCCCGGGTTCGCCGGGGAGCTGTTTTTT. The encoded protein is CASSQDPGFAGELFF.

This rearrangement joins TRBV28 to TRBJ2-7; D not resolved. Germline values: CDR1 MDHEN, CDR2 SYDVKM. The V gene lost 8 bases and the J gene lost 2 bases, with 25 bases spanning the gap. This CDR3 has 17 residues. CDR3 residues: CASPPKAPLAVPYEQYF. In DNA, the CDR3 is TGTGCCAGCCCCCCCAAAGCGCCCCTGGCGGTCCCCTACGAGCAGTACTTC.

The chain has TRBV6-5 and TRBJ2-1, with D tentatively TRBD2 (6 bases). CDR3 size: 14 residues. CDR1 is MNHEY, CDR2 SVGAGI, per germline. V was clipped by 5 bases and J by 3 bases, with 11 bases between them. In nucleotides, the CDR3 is TGTGCCAGCAGTCAGAATAGCGGCTACAATGAGCAGTTCTTC. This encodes CASSQNSGYNEQFF.

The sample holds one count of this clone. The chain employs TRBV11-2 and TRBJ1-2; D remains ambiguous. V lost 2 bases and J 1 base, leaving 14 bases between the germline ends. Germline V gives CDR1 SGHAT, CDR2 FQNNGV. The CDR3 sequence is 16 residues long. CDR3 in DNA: TGTGCCAGCAGCTTAAGACCGGACCCAATTAACTATGGCTACACCTTC. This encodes CASSLRPDPINYGYTF.

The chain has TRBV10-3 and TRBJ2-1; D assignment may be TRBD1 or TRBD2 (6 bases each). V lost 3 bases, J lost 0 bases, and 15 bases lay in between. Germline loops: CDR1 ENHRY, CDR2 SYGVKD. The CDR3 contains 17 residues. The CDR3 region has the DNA TGTGCCATCAGTGACTCGGGGGCCGGCGTCTCCTACAATGAGCAGTTCTTC. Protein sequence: CAISDSGAGVSYNEQFF.

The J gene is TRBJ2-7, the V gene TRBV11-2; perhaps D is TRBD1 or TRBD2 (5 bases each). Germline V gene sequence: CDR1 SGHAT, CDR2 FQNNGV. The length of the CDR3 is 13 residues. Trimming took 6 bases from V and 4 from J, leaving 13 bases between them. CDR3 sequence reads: CASSLWGRYEQYF. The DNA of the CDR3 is TGTGCCAGCAGTCTTTGGGGACGGTACGAGCAGTACTTC.

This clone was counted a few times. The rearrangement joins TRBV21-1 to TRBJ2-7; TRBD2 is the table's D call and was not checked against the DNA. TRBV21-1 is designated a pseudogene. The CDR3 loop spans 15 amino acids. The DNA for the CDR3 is TGTGCCAGCAGCAAAGTTCGGGGAAAGGGCTACGAGCAGTACGTC. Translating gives CASSKVRGKGYEQYV.

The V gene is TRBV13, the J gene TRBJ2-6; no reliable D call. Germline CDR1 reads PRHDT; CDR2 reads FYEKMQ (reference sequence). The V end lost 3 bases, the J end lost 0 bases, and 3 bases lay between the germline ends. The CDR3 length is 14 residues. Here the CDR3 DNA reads TGTGCCAGCAGCTTCGGCTCTGGGGCCAACGTCCTGACTTTC. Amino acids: CASSFGSGANVLTF.

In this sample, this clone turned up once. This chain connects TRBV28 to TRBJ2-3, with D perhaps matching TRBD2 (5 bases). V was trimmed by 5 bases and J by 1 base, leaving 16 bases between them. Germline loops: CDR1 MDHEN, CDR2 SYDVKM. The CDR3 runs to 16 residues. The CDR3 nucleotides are TGTGCCAGCAGTCGAGGGAAGCGGACCCGCACAGATACGCAGTATTTT. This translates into CASSRGKRTRTDTQYF.

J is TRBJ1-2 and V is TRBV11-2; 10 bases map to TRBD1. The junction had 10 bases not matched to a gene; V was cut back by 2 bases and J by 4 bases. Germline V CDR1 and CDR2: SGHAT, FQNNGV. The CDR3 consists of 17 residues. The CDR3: CASSLREETGGAYGYTF. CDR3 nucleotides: TGTGCCAGCAGCTTAAGGGAAGAGACAGGGGGCGCCTATGGCTACACCTTC. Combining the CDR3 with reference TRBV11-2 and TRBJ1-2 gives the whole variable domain EAGVAQSPRYKIIEKRQSVAFWCNPISGHATLYWYQQILGQGPKLLIQFQNNGVVDDSQLPKDRFSAERLKGVDSTLKIQPAKLEDSAVYLCASSLREETGGAYGYTFGSGTRLTVV.